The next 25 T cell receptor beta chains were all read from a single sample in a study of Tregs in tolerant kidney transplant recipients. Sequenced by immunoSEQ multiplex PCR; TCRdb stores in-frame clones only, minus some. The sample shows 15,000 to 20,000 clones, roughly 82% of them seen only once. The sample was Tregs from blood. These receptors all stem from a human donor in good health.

CDR3 DNA: TGCGCCAGCAGGTCAGGGGCGGTGAACACTGAAGCTTTCTTT. The encoded protein is CASRSGAVNTEAFF. The rearrangement uses TRBV5-1 and TRBJ1-1; possible D gene TRBD1, 6 bases. Germline V gives CDR1 SGHRS, CDR2 YFSETQ. The CDR3 loop spans 14 amino acids. The V end lost 5 bases, the J end lost 0 bases, and 11 bases lay between the germline ends.

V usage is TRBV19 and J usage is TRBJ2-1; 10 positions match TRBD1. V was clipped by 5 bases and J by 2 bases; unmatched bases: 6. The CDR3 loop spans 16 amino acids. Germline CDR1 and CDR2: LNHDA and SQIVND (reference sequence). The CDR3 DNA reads TGTGCCAGTAGTTGGGGGGGACAGGGGACCTACAATGAGCAGTTCTTC. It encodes CASSWGGQGTYNEQFF.

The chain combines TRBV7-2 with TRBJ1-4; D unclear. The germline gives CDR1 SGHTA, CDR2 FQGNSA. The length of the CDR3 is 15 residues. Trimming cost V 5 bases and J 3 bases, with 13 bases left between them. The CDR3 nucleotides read TGTGCCAGCAGCCCGGGATGGCAGCCTAATGAAAAACTGTTTTTT. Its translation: CASSPGWQPNEKLFF.

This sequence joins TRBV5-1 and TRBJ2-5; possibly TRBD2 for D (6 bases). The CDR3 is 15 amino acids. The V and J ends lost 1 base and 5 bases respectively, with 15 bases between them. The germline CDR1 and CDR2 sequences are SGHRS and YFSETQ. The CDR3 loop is CASSLLSGVMETQYF. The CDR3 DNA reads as TGCGCCAGCAGCTTGTTGTCGGGAGTAATGGAGACCCAGTACTTC.

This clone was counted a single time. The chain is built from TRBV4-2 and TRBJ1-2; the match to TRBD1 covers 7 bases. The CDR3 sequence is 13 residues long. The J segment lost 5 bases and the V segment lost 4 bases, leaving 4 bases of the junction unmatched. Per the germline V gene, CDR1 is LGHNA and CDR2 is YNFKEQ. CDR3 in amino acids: CASSRDRNYGYTF. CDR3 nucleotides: TGTGCCAGCAGCCGGGACAGAAATTATGGCTACACCTTC.

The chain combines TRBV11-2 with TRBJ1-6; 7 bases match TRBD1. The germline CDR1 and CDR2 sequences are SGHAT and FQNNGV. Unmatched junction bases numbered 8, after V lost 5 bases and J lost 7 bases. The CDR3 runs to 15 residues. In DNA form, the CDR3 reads TGTGCCAGCAGCCCCGACAGGGCTCTCAATTCACCCCTCCACTTT. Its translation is CASSPDRALNSPLHF.

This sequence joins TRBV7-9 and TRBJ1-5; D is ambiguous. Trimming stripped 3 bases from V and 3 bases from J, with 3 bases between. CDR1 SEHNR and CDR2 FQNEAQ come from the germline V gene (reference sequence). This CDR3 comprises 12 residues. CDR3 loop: CASSLPNQPQHF. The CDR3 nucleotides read TGTGCCAGCAGCTTGCCCAATCAGCCCCAGCATTTT.

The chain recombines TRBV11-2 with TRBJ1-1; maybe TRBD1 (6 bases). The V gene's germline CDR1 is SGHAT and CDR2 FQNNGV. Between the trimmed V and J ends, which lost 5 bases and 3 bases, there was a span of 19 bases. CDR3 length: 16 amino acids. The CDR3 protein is CASSLSPGKGDTEAFF. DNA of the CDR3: TGTGCCAGCAGCCTGTCGCCGGGAAAGGGGGACACTGAAGCTTTCTTT.

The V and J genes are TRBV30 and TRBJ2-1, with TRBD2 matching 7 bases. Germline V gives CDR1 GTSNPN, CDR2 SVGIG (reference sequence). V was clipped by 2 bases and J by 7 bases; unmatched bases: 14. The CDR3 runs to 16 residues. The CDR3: CAWSRSRLASSNEQFF. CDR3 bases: TGTGCCTGGAGTCGGTCCCGACTAGCTTCATCAAATGAGCAGTTCTTC.

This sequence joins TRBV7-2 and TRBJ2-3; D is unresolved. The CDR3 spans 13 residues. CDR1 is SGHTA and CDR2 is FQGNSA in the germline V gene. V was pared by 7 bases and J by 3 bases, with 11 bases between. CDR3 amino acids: CASNLDRTDTQYF. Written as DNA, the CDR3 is TGTGCCAGCAACCTCGACCGGACAGATACGCAGTATTTT.

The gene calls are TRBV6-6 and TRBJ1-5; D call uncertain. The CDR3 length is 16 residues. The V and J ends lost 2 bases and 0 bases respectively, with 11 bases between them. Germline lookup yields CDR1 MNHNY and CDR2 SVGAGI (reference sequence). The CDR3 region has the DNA TGTGCCAGCAGTTACCCCCGAACCAATAGCAATCAGCCCCAGCATTTT. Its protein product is CASSYPRTNSNQPQHF.

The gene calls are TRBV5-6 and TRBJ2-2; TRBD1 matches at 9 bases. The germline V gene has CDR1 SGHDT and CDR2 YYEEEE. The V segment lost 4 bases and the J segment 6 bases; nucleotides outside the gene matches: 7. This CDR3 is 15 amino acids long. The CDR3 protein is CASSPGTGRPGELFF. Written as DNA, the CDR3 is TGTGCCAGCAGCCCCGGGACAGGGCGGCCCGGGGAGCTGTTTTTT.

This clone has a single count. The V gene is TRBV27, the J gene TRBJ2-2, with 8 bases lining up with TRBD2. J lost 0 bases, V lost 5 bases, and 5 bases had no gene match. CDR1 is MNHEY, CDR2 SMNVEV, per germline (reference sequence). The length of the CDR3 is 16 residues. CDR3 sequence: CASSPYGGANTGELFF. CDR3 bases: TGTGCCAGCAGTCCTTACGGGGGGGCGAACACCGGGGAGCTGTTTTTT.

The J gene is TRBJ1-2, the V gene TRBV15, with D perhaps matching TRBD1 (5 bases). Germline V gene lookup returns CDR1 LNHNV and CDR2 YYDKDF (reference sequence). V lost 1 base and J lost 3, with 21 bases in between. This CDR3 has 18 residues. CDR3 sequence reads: CATSRARGSGGLHYGYTF. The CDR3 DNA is TGTGCCACCAGCAGAGCGAGGGGTAGCGGCGGATTACACTATGGCTACACCTTC.

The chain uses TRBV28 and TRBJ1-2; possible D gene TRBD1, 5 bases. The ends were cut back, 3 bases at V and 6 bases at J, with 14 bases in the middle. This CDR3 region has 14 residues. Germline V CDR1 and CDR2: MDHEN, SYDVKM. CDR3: CASSLGLMQNGYTF. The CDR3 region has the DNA TGTGCCAGCAGTTTGGGGCTTATGCAAAATGGCTACACCTTC.

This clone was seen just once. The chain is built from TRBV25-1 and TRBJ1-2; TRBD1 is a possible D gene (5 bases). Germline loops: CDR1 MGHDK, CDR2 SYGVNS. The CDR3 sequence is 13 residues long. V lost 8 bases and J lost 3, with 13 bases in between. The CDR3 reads CASGPGTYYGYTF. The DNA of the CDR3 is TGTGCCAGCGGTCCCGGGACCTACTATGGCTACACCTTC.

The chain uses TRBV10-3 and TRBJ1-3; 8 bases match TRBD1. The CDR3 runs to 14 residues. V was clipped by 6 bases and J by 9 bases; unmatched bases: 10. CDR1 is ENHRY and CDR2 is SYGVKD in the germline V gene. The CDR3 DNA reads TGTGCCATCAGGGACAGGGATGGCTGGGGCACCATATATTTT. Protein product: CAIRDRDGWGTIYF.

CDR3 residues: CASSGSWSTADTQYF. The CDR3 nucleotides read TGTGCCAGCAGTGGTAGTTGGTCAACAGCGGATACGCAGTATTTT. The chain recombines TRBV6-1 with TRBJ2-3; no clear D. V was pared by 4 bases and J by 6 bases, with 17 bases between. The CDR3 has 15 residues. From germline, CDR1 is MNHNS and CDR2 SASEGT.

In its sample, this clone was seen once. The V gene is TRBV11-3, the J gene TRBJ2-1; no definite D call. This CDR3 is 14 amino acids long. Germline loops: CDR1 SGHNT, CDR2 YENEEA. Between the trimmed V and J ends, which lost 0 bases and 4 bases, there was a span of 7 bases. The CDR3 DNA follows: TGTGCCAGCAGCTTAGATGGAGATTACAATGAGCAGTTCTTC. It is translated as CASSLDGDYNEQFF.

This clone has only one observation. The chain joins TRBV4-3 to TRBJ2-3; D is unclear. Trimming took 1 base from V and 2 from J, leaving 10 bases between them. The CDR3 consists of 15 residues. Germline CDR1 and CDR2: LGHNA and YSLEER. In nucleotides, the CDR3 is TGCGCCAGCAGCCAAGCAAGAGCACCCACAGATACGCAGTATTTT. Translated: CASSQARAPTDTQYF.

This CDR3 is CASSLPQETQYF. The DNA of the CDR3 is TGTGCCAGCAGCCTCCCCCAAGAGACCCAGTACTTC. V is TRBV7-6 and J is TRBJ2-5; unclear D gene. The CDR3 length is 12 residues. Trimming took 5 bases from V and 1 from J, leaving 5 bases between them. Per the germline V gene, CDR1 is SGHVS and CDR2 is FNYEAQ.

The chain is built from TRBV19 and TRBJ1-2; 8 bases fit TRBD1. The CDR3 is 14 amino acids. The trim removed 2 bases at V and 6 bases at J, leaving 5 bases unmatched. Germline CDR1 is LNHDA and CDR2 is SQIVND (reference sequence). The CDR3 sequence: CASSISSGGHGYTF. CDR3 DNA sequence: TGTGCCAGTAGTATATCATCAGGGGGCCATGGCTACACCTTC.

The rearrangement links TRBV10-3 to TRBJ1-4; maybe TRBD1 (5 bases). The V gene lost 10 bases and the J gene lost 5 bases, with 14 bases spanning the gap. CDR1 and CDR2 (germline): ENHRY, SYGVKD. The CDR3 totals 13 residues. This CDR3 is CATRVGGNEKLFF. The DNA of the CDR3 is TGTGCCACGCGAGTCGGGGGGAATGAAAAACTGTTTTTT.

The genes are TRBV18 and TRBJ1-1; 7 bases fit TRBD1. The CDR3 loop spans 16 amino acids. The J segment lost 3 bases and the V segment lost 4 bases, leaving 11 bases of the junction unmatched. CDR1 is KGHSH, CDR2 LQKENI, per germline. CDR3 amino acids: CASSLQTGQFDTEAFF. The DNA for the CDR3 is TGTGCCAGCTCACTACAAACGGGACAGTTTGACACTGAAGCTTTCTTT.

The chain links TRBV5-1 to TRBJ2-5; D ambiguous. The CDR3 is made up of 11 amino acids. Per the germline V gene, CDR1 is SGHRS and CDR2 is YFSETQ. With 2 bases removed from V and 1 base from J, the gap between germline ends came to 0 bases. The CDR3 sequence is CASSFQETQYF. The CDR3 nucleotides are TGCGCCAGCAGCTTCCAAGAGACCCAGTACTTC.